This T cell receptor beta chain was recorded in a study of cytomegalovirus exposure and HLA in healthy donors. Study as a whole: Early released data comprised about 84 million unique TCRs from HLA-typed donors. Findings and caveats of the study: In an earlier analysis, most TCR beta V segments were productive about 87% or about 30% of the time.

About this clone: What it binds is unknown.

This CDR3 is 16 amino acids long. Between the trimmed V and J ends, which lost 6 bases and 8 bases, there was a span of 22 bases. Germline V gives CDR1 KGHSH, CDR2 LQKENI. The PCR had 60 Vbeta and 13 Jbeta primers. Assay used: immunoSEQ multiplex PCR; TCRdb lists only in-frame clones, some missing. Of some 150,000 clones detected, around 72% appear once; the ten largest clones hold about 3.9%. The TCR originated in a man aged 45-65 years in good health and CMV-seropositive. What was sequenced was PBMCs. The chain uses TRBV18 and TRBJ1-4, with D possibly matching TRBD1 (6 bases). CDR3 sequence (DNA): TGTGCCAGCTCTCCCCGAAGTACAGGGTCTGGGGAAAAACTGTTTTTT. Translated, it gives CASSPRSTGSGEKLFF.